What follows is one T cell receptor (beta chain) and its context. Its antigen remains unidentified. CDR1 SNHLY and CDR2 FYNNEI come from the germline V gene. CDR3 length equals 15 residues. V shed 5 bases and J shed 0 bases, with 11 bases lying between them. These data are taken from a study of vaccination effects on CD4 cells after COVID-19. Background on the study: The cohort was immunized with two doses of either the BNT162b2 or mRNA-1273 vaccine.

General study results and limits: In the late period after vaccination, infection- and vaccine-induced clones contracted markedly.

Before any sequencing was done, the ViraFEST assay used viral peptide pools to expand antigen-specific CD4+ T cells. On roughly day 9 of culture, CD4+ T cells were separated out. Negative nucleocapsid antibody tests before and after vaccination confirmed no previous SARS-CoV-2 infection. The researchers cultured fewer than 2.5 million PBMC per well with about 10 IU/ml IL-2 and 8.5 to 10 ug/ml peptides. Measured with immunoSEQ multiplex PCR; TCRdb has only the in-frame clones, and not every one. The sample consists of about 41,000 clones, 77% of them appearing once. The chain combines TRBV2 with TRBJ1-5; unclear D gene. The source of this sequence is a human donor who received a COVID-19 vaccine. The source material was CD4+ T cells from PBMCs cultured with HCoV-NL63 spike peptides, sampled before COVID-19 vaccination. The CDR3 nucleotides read TGTGCCAGCAGTCCAGAACTGTATAGCAATCAGCCCCAGCATTTT. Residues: CASSPELYSNQPQHF. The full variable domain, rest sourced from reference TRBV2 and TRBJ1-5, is EPEVTQTPSHQVTQMGQEVILRCVPISNHLYFYWYRQILGQKVEFLVSFYNNEISEKSEIFDDQFSVERPDGSNFTLKIRSTKLEDSAMYFCASSPELYSNQPQHFGDGTRLSIL.